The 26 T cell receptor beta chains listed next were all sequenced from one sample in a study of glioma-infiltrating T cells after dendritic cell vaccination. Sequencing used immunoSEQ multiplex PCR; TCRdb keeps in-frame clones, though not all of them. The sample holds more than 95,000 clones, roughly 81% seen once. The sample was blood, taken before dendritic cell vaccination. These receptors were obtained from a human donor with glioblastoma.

The CDR3 DNA sequence: TGTGCCAGCAGTCCAGGAGGAAACACCATATATTTT. Its protein is CASSPGGNTIYF. The J gene is TRBJ1-3, the V gene TRBV27; D unclear. Trimming removed 5 bases at V and 4 bases at J, with 6 bases between. Germline V gene data show CDR1 as MNHEY and CDR2 as SMNVEV (reference sequence). The CDR3 spans 12 residues.

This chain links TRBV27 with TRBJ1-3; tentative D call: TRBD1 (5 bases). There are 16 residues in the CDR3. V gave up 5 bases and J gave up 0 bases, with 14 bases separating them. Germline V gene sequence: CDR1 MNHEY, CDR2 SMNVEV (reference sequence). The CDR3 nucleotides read TGTGCCAGCAGTCCCTCAGGGAGGGTCTCTGGAAACACCATATATTTT. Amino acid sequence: CASSPSGRVSGNTIYF.

CDR3 nucleotides: TGTGCCAGCAGCACGGGACAGGATAGCAATCAGCCCCAGCATTTT. Its protein product is CASSTGQDSNQPQHF. The chain joins TRBV7-9 to TRBJ1-5, with 8 nucleotides matching TRBD1. The CDR3 runs to 15 residues. The trim removed 5 bases at V and 0 bases at J, leaving 3 bases unmatched. Germline CDR1 is SEHNR and CDR2 is FQNEAQ (reference sequence). Full variable domain (remainder filled in from reference TRBV7-9 and TRBJ1-5): DTGVSQNPRHKITKRGQNVTFRCDPISEHNRLYWYRQTLGQGPEFLTYFQNEAQLEKSRLLSDRFSAERPKGSFSTLEIQRTEQGDSAMYLCASSTGQDSNQPQHFGDGTRLSIL.

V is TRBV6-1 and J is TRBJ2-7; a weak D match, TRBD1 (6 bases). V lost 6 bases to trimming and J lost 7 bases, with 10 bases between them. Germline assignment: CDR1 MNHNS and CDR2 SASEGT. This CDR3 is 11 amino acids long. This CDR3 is CASRHRVEQYF. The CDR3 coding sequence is TGTGCCAGCAGGCACAGGGTGGAGCAGTACTTC.

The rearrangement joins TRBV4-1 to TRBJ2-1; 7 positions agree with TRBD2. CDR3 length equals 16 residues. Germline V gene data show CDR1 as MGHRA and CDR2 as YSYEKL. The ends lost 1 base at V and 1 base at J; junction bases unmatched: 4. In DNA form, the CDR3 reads TGCGCCAGCAGCCAAGGAGCGGGGCGTTCCTACAATGAGCAGTTCTTC. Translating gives CASSQGAGRSYNEQFF.

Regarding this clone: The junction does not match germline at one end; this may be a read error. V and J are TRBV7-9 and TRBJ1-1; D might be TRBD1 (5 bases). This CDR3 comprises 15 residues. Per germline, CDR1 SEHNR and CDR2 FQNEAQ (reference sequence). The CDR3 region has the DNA TGTGCCAGCAGCTTGGTTGCAGGGTTGAAGACTGAAGCTTTCTTT. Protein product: CASSLVAGLKTEAFF.

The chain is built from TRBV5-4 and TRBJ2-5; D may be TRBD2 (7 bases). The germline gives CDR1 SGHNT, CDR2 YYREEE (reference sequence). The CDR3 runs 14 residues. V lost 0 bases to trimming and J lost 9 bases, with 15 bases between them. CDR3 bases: TGTGCCAGCAGCTTGGACGCGGGGGCGGCGGCCCAGTACTTC. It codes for CASSLDAGAAAQYF. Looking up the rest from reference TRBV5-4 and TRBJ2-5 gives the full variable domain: ETGVTQSPTHLIKTRGQQVTLRCSSQSGHNTVSWYQQALGQGPQFIFQYYREEENGRGNFPPRFSGLQFPNYSSELNVNALELDDSALYLCASSLDAGAAAQYFGPGTRLLVL.

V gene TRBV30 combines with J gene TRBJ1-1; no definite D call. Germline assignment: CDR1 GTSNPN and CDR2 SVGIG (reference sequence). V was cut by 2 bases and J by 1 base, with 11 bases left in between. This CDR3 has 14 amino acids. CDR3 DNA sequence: TGTGCCTGGAGTAGCGGCTCCCGGAACACTGAAGCTTTCTTT. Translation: CAWSSGSRNTEAFF.

CDR3 in amino acids: CASSQEVGGTEAFF. The CDR3 DNA reads as TGCGCCAGCAGCCAAGAGGTCGGCGGGACTGAAGCTTTCTTT. The chain recombines TRBV4-3 with TRBJ1-1; D is unresolved. The CDR3 runs to 14 residues. The germline CDR1 and CDR2 sequences are LGHNA and YSLEER. With 0 bases removed from V and 5 bases from J, the gap between germline ends came to 10 bases.

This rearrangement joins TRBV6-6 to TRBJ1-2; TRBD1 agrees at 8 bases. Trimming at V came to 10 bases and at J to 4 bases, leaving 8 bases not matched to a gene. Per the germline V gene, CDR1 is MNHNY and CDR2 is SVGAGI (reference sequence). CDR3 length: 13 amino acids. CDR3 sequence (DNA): TGTGCCATCAAGACAGGGGCGGTCTATGGCTACACCTTC. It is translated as CAIKTGAVYGYTF.

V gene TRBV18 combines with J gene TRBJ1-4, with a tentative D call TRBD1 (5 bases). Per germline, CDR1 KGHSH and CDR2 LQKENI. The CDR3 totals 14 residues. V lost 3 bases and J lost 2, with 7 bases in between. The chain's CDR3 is CASSPGQTNEKLFF. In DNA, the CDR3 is TGTGCCAGCTCACCGGGGCAGACTAATGAAAAACTGTTTTTT.

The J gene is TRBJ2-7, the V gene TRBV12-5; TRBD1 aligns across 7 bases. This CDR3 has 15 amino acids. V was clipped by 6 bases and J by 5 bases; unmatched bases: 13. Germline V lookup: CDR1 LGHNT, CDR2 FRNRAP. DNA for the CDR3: TGTGCTAGTGGCCCGACAGGGAAGGTCGTCAACGAGCAGTACTTC. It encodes CASGPTGKVVNEQYF.

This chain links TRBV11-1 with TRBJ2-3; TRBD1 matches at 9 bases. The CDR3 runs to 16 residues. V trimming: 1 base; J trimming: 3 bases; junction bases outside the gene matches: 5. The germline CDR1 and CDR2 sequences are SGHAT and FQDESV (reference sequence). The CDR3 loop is CASSLVYRGRTDTQYF. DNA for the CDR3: TGTGCCAGCAGCTTAGTTTACAGGGGGCGGACAGATACGCAGTATTTT.

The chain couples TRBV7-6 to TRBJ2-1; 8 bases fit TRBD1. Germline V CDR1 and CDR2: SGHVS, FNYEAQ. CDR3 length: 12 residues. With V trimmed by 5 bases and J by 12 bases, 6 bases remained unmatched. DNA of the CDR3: TGTGCCAGCAGCCAGGCGACAGGGGTGCAGTTCTTC. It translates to CASSQATGVQFF.

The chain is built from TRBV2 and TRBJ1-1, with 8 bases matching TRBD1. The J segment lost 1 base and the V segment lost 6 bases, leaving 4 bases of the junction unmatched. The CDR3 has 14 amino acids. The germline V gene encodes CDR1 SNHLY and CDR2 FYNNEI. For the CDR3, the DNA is TGTGCCAGCAGGGATGACAGGGGGAACACTGAAGCTTTCTTT. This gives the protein CASRDDRGNTEAFF. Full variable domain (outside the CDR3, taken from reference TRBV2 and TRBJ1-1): EPEVTQTPSHQVTQMGQEVILRCVPISNHLYFYWYRQILGQKVEFLVSFYNNEISEKSEIFDDQFSVERPDGSNFTLKIRSTKLEDSAMYFCASRDDRGNTEAFFGQGTRLTVV.

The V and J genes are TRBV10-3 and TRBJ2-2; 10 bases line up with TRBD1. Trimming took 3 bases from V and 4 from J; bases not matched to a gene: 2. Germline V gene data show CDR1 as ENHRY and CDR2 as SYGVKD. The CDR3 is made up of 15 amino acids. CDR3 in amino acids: CAISDGQGVTGELFF. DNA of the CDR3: TGTGCCATCAGTGACGGACAGGGGGTCACCGGGGAGCTGTTTTTT.

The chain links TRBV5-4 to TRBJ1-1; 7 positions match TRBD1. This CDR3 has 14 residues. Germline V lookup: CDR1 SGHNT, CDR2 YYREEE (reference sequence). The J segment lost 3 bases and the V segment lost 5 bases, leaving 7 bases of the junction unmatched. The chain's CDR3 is CASRPGGHYTEAFF. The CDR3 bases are TGTGCCAGCAGGCCAGGGGGACACTACACTGAAGCTTTCTTT.

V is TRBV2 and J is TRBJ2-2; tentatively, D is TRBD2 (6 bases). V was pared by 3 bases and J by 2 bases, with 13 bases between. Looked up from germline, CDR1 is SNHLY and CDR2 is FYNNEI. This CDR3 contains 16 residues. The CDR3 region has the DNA TGTGCCAGCAGTGAGCAGCGGGTGACTAACACCGGGGAGCTGTTTTTT. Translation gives CASSEQRVTNTGELFF.

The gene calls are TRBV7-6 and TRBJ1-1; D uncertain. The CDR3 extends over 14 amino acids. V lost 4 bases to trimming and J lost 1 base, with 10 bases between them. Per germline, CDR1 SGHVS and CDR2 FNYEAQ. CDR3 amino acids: CASSSYSGNTEAFF. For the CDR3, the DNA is TGTGCCAGCAGCTCTTACAGTGGGAACACTGAAGCTTTCTTT.

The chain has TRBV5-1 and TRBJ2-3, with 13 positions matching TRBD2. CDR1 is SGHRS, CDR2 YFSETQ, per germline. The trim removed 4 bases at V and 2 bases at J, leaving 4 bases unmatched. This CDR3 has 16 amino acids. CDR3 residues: CASSEGLAGITDTQYF. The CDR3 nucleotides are TGCGCCAGCAGCGAGGGACTAGCGGGGATCACAGATACGCAGTATTTT.

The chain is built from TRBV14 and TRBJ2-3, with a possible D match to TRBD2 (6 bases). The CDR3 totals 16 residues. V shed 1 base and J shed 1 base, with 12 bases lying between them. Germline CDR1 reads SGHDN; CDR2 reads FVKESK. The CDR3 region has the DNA TGTGCCAGCAGCCAAGGACTAGACCGCGGCACAGATACGCAGTATTTT. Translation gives CASSQGLDRGTDTQYF.

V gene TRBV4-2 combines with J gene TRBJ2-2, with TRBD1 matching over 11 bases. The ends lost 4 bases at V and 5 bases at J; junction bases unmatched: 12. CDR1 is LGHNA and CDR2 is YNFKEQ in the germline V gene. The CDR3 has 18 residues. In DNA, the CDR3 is TGTGCCAGCAGCCCCGTGGGGGGCGGGACAGGGGGGACCGGGGAGCTGTTTTTT. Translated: CASSPVGGGTGGTGELFF.

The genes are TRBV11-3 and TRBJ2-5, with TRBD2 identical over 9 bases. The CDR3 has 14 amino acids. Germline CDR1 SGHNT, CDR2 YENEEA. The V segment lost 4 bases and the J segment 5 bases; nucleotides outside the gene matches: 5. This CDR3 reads CASSWRGGHETQYF. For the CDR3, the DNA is TGTGCCAGCAGCTGGCGGGGGGGTCATGAGACCCAGTACTTC.

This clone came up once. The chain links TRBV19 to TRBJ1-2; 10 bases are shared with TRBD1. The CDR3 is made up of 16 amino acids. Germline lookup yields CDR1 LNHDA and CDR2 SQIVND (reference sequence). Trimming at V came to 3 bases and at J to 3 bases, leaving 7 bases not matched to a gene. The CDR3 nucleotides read TGTGCCAGTAGTATCATTCACGGGACAGGGGACTATGGCTACACCTTC. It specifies CASSIIHGTGDYGYTF.

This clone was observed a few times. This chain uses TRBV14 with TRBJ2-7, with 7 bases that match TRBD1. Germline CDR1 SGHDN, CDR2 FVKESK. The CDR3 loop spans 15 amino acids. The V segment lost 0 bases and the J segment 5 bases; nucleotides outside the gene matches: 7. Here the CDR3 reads CASSQETGLGDEQYF. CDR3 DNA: TGTGCCAGCAGCCAAGAGACAGGGCTCGGGGACGAGCAGTACTTC. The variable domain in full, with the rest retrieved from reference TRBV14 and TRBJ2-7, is EAGVTQFPSHSVIEKGQTVTLRCDPISGHDNLYWYRRVMGKEIKFLLHFVKESKQDESGMPNNRFLAERTGGTYSTLKVQPAELEDSGVYFCASSQETGLGDEQYFGPGTRLTVT.

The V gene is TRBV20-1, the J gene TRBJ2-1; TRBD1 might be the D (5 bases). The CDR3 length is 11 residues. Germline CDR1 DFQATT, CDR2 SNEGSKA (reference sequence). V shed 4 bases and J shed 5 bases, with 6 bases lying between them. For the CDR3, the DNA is TGCAGTGCTACGACAGACAATGAGCAGTTCTTC. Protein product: CSATTDNEQFF.